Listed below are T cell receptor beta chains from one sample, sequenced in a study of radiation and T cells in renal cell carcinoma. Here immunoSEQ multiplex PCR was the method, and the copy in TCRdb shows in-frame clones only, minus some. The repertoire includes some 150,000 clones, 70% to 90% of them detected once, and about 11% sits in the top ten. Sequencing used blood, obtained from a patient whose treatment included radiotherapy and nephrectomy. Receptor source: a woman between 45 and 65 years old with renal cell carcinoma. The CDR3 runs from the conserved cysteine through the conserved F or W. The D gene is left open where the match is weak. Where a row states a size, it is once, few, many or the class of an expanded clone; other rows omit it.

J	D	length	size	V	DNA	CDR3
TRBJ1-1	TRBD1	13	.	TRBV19	TGTACCAGTAGTGCCAACGGACAGGGAGAAGCTTTCTTT	CTSSANGQGEAFF
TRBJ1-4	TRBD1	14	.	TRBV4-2	TGTGCCAGCAGCCGGGACAGTTCTGGAGAAAAACTGTTTTTT	CASSRDSSGEKLFF
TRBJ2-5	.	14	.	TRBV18	TGTGCCAGCTCACCACGGGGGGCGCCAACGACCCAGTACTTC	CASSPRGAPTTQYF
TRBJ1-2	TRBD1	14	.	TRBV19	TGTGCCAGTAGTATTCCAGGTACAGGGGTGGGCTACACCTTC	CASSIPGTGVGYTF
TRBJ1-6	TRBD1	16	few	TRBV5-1	TGCGCCAGCAGGTTGAGACTGACAGGGTCTAATTCACCCCTCCACTTT	CASRLRLTGSNSPLHF
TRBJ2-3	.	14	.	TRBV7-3	TGTGCCAGCAGCTTAGGGTTAAGCGCAGATACGCAGTATTTT	CASSLGLSADTQYF
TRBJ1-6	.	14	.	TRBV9	TGTGCCAGCAGCCCGTCGGGGGAAAGGTCACCCCTCCACTTT	CASSPSGERSPLHF
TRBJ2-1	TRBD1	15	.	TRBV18	TGTGCCAGCTCACCACCTACCGGACAGGGCTATGAGCAGTTCTTC	CASSPPTGQGYEQFF
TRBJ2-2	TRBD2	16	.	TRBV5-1	TGCGCCAGCAGCTTGGTAGCGGGGGCGAACACCGGGGAGCTGTTTTTT	CASSLVAGANTGELFF
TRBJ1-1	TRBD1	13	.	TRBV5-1	TGCGCCAGCAGCTTAACAGGGGTCACTGAAGCTTTCTTT	CASSLTGVTEAFF
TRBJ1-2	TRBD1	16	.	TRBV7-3	TGTGCCAGCAGCTTAGACCTAGGGGACAGGGGCCATGGCTACACCTTC	CASSLDLGDRGHGYTF
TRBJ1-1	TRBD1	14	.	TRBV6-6	TGTGCCAGCAGAGCGGGACAGCCGAACACTGAAGCTTTCTTT	CASRAGQPNTEAFF
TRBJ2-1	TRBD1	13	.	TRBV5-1	TGCGCCAGCAGCGAGATACAGGGGGATGAGCAGTTCTTC	CASSEIQGDEQFF
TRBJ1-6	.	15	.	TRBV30	TGTGCCTGGAGGTTTAAACAGGGCAATAATTCACCCCTCCACTTT	CAWRFKQGNNSPLHF
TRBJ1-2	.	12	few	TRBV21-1	TGTGCCAGCAGCGTTACAGGGTGGGGCTACACCTTC	CASSVTGWGYTF
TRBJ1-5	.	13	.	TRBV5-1	TGCGCCAGCAGCCTCGACCTTAATCAGCCCCAGCATTTT	CASSLDLNQPQHF
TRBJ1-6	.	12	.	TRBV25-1	TGTGCCAGCGACAGCAATAATTCACCCCTCCACTTT	CASDSNNSPLHF
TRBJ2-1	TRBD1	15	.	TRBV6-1	TGTGCCAGCAGTCCGGACAGGGGTTCCCTCAATGAGCAGTTCTTC	CASSPDRGSLNEQFF
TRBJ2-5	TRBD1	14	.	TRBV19	TGTGCCAGTAGTCTGAGCGTACAGGGGTGGGCCCAGTACTTC	CASSLSVQGWAQYF
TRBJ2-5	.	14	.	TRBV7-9	TGTGCCAGCAGCTCCGCAGGGTCCCAAGAGACCCAGTACTTC	CASSSAGSQETQYF
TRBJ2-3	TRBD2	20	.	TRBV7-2	TGTGCCAGCAGCTTAGCGCGGACTAGCGTTCCTTTGGAAGTCTACGATACGCAGTATTTT	CASSLARTSVPLEVYDTQYF
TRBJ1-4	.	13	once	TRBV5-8	TGTGCCACTTCCGGGACCCTAGGGGAAAAACTGTTTTTT	CATSGTLGEKLFF
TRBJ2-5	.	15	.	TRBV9	TGTGCCAGCAGCGTCCGAGTAGACAACGGAGAGACCCAGTACTTC	CASSVRVDNGETQYF
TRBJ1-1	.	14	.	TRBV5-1	TGCGCCACAAAAGTCGACAGCGCGAACACTGAAGCTTTCTTT	CATKVDSANTEAFF
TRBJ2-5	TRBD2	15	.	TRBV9	TGTGCCAGCAGCGCCGAGACTAGCGGGGAAGAGACCCAGTACTTC	CASSAETSGEETQYF
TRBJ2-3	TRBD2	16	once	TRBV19	TGTGCCAGTAGTATCGGGGGGGCGTCGGTCGCAGATACGCAGTATTTT	CASSIGGASVADTQYF
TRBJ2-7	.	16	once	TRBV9	TGTGCCAGCAGCGTAGACGGGGGAGGTCCCTCCGGCGAGCAGTACTTC	CASSVDGGGPSGEQYF
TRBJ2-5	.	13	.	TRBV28	TGTGCCAGCAGACTCGGACAGCTAGAGACCCAGTACTTC	CASRLGQLETQYF
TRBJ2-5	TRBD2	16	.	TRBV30	TGTGCCTGGAGCCCCCTTAGCGGGGGGGCCCAAGAGACCCAGTACTTC	CAWSPLSGGAQETQYF
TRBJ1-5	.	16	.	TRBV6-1	TGTGCCAGCAGTGATGGAAGAGGGGTTAGCAATCAGCCCCAGCATTTT	CASSDGRGVSNQPQHF
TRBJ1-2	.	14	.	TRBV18	TGTGCCAGCTCACAGACAGGCACTAACTATGGCTACACCTTC	CASSQTGTNYGYTF
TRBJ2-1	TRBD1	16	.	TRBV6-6	TGTGCCAGCAGTTACGCCGGGACAGGGGGCCACAATGAGCAGTTCTTC	CASSYAGTGGHNEQFF
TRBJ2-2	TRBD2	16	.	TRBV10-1	TGCGCCAGCTCCAGGGCTAGCGGGGGGCCGGCCGGGGAGCTGTTTTTT	CASSRASGGPAGELFF
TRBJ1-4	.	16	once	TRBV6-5	TGTGCCAGCAGTTACTCGATCGGCAGGTTAGGTGAAAAACTGTTTTTT	CASSYSIGRLGEKLFF
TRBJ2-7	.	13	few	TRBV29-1	TGCAGCGTTGAATCCCGCAGGGGCGACGAGCAGTACTTC	CSVESRRGDEQYF
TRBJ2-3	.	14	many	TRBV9	TGTGCCAGCAGCGTAGAGTGGGGGACAGATACGCAGTATTTT	CASSVEWGTDTQYF
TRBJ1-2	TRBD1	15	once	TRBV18	TGTGCCAGCTCCCCCGGACAGGGGGCTAACTATGGCTACACCTTC	CASSPGQGANYGYTF
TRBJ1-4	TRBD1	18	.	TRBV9	TGTGCCAGCAGCGACGACAGGGAACCATTTGCAACTAATGAAAAACTGTTTTTT	CASSDDREPFATNEKLFF
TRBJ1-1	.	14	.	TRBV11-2	TGTGCCAGCAGCTTGGGCACCCAGAACACTGAAGCTTTCTTT	CASSLGTQNTEAFF
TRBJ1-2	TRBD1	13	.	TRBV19	TGTGCCACCAGGGGGTTGGGAAACTATGGCTACACCTTC	CATRGLGNYGYTF
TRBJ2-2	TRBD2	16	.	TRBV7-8	TGTGCCAGCAGCTTGACTAGCGGGGAGTACACCGGGGAGCTGTTTTTT	CASSLTSGEYTGELFF
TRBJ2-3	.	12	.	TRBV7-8	TGTGCCAGCAGCCCATTATGGGATACGCAGTATTTT	CASSPLWDTQYF
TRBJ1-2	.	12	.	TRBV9	TGTGCCAGCAGCGTAGTCCCGTATGGCTACACCTTC	CASSVVPYGYTF
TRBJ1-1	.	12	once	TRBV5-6	TGTGCCAGCAGCTTAAGGGGCACTGAAGCTTTCTTT	CASSLRGTEAFF
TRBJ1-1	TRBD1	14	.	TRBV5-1	TGCGCCAGCAGCTTGGTCACAGGGGGCACTGAAGCTTTCTTT	CASSLVTGGTEAFF
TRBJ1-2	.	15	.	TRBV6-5	TGTGCCAGCAGTTACTCGATGGGGGCGGGCTATGGCTACACCTTC	CASSYSMGAGYGYTF
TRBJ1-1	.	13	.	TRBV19	TGTGCCAGTACCGCAGGGTTGAGCACTGAAGCTTTCTTT	CASTAGLSTEAFF